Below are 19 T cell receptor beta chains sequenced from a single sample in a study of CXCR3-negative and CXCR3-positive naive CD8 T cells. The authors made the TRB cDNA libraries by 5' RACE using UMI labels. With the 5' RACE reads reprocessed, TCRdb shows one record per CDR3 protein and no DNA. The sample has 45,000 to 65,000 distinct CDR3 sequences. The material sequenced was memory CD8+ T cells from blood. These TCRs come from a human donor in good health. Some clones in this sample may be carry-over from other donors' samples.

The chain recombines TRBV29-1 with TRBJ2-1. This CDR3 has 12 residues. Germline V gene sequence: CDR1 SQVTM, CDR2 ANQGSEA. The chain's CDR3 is CSVEYTINEQFF.

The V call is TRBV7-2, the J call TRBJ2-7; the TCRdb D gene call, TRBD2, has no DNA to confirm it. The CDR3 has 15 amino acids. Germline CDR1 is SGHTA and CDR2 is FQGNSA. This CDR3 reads CASSWRLPRHPEQYF.

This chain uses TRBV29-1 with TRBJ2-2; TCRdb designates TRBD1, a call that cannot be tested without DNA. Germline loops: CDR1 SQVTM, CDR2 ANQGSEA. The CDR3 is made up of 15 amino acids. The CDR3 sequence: CSVLKGATNTGELFF.

CDR3 sequence: CASSPLAGVDPSYERYF. The gene calls are TRBV7-6 and TRBJ2-7; there is no DNA to check the TCRdb D call of TRBD2. CDR1 and CDR2 from the germline V gene are SGHVS and FNYEAQ. The CDR3 is made up of 17 amino acids.

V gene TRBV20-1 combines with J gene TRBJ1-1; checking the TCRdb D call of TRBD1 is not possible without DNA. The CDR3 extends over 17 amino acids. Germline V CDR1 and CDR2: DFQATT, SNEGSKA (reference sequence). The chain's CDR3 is CSARGFRQGSSNTEAFF.

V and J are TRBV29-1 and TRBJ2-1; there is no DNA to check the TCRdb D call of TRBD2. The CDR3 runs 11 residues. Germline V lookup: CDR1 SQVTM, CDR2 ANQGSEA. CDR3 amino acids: CSVVIGTSAVF.

CDR3 sequence: CSVETYNEQFF. This chain links TRBV29-1 with TRBJ2-1. This CDR3 is built from 11 residues. CDR1 and CDR2 (germline): SQVTM, ANQGSEA.

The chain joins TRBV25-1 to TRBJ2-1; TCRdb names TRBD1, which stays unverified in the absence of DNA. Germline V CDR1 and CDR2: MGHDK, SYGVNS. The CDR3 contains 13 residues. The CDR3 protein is CASTHPGRNEQFF. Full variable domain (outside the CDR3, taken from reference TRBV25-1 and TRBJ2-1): EADIYQTPRYLVIGTGKKITLECSQTMGHDKMYWYQQDPGMELHLIHYSYGVNSTEKGDLSSESTVSRIRTEHFPLTLESARPSHTSQYLCASTHPGRNEQFFGPGTRLTVL.

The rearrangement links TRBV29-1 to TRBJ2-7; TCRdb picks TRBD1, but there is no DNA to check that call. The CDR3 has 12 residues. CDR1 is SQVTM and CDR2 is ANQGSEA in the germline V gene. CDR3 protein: CSARDGTYEQYF.

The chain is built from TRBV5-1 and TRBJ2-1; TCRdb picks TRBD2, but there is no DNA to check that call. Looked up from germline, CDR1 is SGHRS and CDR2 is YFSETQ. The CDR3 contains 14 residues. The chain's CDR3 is CASKQLAENNEQFF.

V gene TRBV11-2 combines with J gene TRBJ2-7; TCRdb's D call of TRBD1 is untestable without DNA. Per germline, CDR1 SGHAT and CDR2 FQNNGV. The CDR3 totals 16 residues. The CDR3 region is CASSYPLGIGLYEQYF.

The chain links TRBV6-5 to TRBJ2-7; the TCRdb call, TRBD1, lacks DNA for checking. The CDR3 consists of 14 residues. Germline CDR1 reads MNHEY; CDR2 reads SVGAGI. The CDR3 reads CASTSDRAWYEQYF.

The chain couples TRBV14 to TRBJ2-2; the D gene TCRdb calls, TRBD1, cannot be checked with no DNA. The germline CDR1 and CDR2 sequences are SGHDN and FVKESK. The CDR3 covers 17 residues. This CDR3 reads CASSREPGRLNTGELFF.

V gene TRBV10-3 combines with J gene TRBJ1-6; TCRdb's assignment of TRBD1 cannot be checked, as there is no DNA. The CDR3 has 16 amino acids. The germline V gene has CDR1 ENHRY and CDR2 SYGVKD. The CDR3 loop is CAISSAYRESESPLHF.

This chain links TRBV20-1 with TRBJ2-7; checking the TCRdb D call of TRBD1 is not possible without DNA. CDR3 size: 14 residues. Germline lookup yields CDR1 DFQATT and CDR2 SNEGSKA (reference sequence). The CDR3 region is CSAPPRPRPYEQYF.

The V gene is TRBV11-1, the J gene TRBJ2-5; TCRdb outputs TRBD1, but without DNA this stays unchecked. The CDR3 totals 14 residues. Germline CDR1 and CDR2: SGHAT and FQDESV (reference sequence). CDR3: CASSFRDAEETQYF.

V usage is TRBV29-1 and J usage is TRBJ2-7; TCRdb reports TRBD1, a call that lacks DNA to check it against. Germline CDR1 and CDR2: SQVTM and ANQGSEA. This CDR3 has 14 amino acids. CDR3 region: CSVEVGTRDYEQYF.

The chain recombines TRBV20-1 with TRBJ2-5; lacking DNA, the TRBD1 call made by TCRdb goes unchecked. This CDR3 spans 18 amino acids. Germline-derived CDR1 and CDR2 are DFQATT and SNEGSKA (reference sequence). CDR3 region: CSARGWAGGSQIQETQYF.

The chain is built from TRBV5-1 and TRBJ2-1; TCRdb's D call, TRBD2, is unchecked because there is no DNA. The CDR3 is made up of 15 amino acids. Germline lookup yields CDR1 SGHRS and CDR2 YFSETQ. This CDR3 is CASSAGLAAGNEQFF.